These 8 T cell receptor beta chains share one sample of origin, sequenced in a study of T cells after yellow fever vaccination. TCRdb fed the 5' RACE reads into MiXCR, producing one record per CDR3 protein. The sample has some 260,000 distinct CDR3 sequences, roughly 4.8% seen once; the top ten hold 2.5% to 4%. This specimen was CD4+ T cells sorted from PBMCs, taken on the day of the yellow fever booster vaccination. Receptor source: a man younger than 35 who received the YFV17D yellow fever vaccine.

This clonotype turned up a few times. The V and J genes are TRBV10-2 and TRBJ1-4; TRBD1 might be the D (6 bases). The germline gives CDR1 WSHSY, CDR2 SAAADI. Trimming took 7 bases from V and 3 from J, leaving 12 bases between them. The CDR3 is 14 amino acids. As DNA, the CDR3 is TGCGCCAGCATGACACAGGGAGCTAATGAAAAACTGTTTTTT. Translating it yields CASMTQGANEKLFF.

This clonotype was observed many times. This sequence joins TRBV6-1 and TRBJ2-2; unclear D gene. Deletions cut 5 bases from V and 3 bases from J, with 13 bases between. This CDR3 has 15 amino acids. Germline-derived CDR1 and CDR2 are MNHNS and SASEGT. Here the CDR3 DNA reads TGTGCCAGCAGTCTTTTGACACCACACACCGGGGAGCTGTTTTTT. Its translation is CASSLLTPHTGELFF.

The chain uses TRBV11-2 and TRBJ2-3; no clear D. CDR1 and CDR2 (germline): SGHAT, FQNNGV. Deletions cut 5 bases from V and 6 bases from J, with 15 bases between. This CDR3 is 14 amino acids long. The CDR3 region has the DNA TGTGCCAGCAGCCGGGCGATCTATCAGGATACGCAGTATTTT. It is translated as CASSRAIYQDTQYF.

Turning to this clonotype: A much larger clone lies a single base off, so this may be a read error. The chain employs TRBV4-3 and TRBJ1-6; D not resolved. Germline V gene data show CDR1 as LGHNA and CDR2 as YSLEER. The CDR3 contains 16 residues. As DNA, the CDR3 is TGCGCCAGCAGCCAAGATATGGTCCCCTATAAGTCACCCCTCCACTTT. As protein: CASSQDMVPYKSPLHF.

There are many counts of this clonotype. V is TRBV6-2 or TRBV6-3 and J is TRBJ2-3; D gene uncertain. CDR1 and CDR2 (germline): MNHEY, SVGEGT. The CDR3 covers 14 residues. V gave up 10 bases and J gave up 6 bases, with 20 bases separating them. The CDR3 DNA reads TGTGCCACCCGCACCCTGGGCAGTCAGGATACGCAGTATTTT. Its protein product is CATRTLGSQDTQYF.

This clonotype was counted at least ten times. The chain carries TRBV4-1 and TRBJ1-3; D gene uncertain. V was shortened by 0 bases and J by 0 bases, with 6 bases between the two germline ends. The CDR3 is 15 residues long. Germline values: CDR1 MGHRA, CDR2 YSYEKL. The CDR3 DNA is TGCGCCAGCAGCCAAGATAAGGCCTCTGGAAACACCATATATTTT. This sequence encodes CASSQDKASGNTIYF.

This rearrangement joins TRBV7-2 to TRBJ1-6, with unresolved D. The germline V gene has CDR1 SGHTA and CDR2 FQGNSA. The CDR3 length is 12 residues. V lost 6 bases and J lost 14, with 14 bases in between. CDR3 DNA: TGTGCCAGCAGGCCGGGCCGCGAGTCCCTCCACTTT. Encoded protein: CASRPGRESLHF. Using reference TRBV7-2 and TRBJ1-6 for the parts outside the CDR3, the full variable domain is GAGVSQSPSNKVTEKGKDVELRCDPISGHTALYWYRQSLGQGLEFLIYFQGNSAPDKSGLPSDRFSAERTGGSVSTLTIQRTQQEDSAVYLCASRPGRESLHFGNGTRLTVT.

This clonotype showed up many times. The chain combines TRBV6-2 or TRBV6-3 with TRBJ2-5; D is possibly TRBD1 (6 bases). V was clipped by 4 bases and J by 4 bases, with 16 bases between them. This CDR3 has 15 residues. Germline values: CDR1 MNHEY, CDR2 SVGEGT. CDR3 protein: CASSFSMTRGETQYF. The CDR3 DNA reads TGTGCCAGCAGTTTCTCGATGACCAGGGGAGAGACCCAGTACTTC.